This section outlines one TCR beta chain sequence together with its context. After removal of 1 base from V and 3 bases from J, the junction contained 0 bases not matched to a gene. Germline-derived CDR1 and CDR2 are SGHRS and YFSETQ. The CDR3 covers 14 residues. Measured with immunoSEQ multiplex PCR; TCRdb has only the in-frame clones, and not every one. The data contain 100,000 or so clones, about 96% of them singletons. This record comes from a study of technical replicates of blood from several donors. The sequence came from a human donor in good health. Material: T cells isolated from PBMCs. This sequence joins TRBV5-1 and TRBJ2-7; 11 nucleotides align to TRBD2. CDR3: CASSLTSGSYEQYF. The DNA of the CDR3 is TGCGCCAGCAGCTTGACTAGCGGGAGCTACGAGCAGTACTTC.